This TCR beta chain was found in a study of radiotherapy plus CTLA-4 blockade in lung cancer. CDR3 length equals 15 residues. Unmatched junction bases numbered 9, after V lost 6 bases and J lost 4 bases. Germline V gene data show CDR1 as SGHNT and CDR2 as YENEEA. Repertoires were generated with immunoSEQ multiplex PCR, while TCRdb's copy carries only in-frame clones and drops some. This repertoire shows 120,000 or so clones, about 77% found once; its top ten account for about 5%. This receptor was taken from a human donor with non-small cell lung cancer who had a partial response to radiotherapy plus ipilimumab. The sample was peripheral blood, taken from a patient treated with radiotherapy plus ipilimumab. V is TRBV11-3 and J is TRBJ1-5, with TRBD1 identical over 7 bases. As DNA, the CDR3 is TGTGCCAGCAGGCCCGACAGGGCTGAAAATCAGCCCCAGCATTTT. Its protein product is CASRPDRAENQPQHF.